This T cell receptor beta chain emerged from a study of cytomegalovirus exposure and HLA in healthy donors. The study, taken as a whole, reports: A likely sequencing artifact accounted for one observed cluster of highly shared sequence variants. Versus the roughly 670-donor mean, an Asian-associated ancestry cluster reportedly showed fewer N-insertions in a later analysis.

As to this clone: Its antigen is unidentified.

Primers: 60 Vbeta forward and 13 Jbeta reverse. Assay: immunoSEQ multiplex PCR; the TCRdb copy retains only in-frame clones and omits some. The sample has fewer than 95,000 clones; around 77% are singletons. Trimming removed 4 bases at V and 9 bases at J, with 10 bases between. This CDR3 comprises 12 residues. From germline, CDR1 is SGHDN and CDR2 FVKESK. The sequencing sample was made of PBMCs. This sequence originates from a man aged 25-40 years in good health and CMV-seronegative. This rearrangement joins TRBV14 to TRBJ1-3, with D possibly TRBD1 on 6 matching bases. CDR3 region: CASSPGGITIYF. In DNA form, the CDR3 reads TGTGCCAGCAGCCCGGGGGGCATCACCATATATTTT.